These T cell receptor beta chains were read from a single sample in a study of T cells after yellow fever vaccination. One entry per CDR3 protein, called by TCRdb with MiXCR from the 5' RACE reads. The sample shows 70,000 to 80,000 distinct CDR3 sequences, around 7.1% of them seen only once. The sample consisted of CD8+ T cells sorted from PBMCs, taken 10 to 11 days after the first yellow fever vaccination. These receptors originate from a man younger than 35 who received the YFV17D yellow fever vaccine. CDR3s include the opening cysteine and the closing phenylalanine or tryptophan. The D gene is left open where the match is weak. Where a row states a size, it is once, few, many or the class of an expanded clone; other rows omit it.

v_call	d_call	j_call	clone_size	cdr3_nt	cdr3_aa
TRBV19	.	TRBJ1-5	many	TGTGCCAGTAGTATACGGGGATTTGGCAATCAGCCCCAGCATTTT	CASSIRGFGNQPQHF
TRBV11-2	.	TRBJ2-3	.	TGTGCCAGCAGCTTTTGGCCGGGAGCGGCAGTTGATACGCAGTATTTT	CASSFWPGAAVDTQYF
TRBV7-8	.	TRBJ1-6	few	TGTGCCAGCATCCCTGAAGGGGGTTATAATTCACCCCTCCACTTT	CASIPEGGYNSPLHF
TRBV6-5	.	TRBJ1-2	medium-sized	TGTGCCAGCAGTTACTCGACCAGGGGAGGCTACACCTTC	CASSYSTRGGYTF
TRBV18	.	TRBJ2-7	.	TGTGCCAGCTCACAGGCGGGCATCTACGAGCAGTACTTC	CASSQAGIYEQYF
TRBV29-1	.	TRBJ2-5	.	TGCAGCGTTGAAGATCCAGGGGAGGAAAGGGAGACCCAGTACTTC	CSVEDPGEERETQYF
TRBV19	TRBD1	TRBJ2-7	many	TGTGCCAGTAGTATCCTCCGACAGGGGCGAGCCTACGAGCAGTACTTC	CASSILRQGRAYEQYF
TRBV7-6	TRBD2	TRBJ2-2	many	TGTGCCAGCAGCTTAGATTCGGGGCGGACTAGCATGGTTGACACCGGGGAGCTGTTTTTT	CASSLDSGRTSMVDTGELFF
TRBV12-3/TRBV12-4	.	TRBJ2-5	.	TGTGCCAGCAGTCCCCTCTCACCAGCGAGAGAGACCCAGTACTTC	CASSPLSPARETQYF
TRBV4-1	.	TRBJ1-5	many	TGCGCCAGCAGCCAAGTTTGGCCCACGACGCGCTCCAGGGTCAATCAGCCCCAGCATTTT	CASSQVWPTTRSRVNQPQHF
TRBV7-8	TRBD2	TRBJ2-3	many	TGTGCCAGCAGCGGAGGGACTAGCAGCACAGATACGCAGTATTTT	CASSGGTSSTDTQYF
TRBV6-2/TRBV6-3	TRBD2	TRBJ2-5	many	TGTGCCAGCAGCCTCTTAGCGGGGGGAGAGACCCAGTACTTC	CASSLLAGGETQYF
TRBV7-8	.	TRBJ2-2	many	TGTGCCAGCAGCTTACCGGCGTGGGGCGGGGAGCTGTTTTTT	CASSLPAWGGELFF
TRBV7-9	.	TRBJ1-4	.	TGTGCCAGCAGCTTAGTCAGTGGCCGATATGAAAAACTGTTTTTT	CASSLVSGRYEKLFF
TRBV20-1	TRBD2	TRBJ2-7	many	TGCAGTGCGACCGGGACTAGCGCGTACGAGCAGTACTTC	CSATGTSAYEQYF
TRBV10-2	.	TRBJ2-7	.	TGCGCCAGCAGTGAGGGGGCCTCCTACGAGCAGTACTTC	CASSEGASYEQYF
TRBV10-3	TRBD1	TRBJ1-5	many	TGTGCCATCAGTGAGGACAGGGAGAGTCAGCCCCAGCATTTT	CAISEDRESQPQHF
TRBV24-1	.	TRBJ2-4	many	TGTGCCACCGCCCGGGGAGCCAAAAACATTCAGTACTTC	CATARGAKNIQYF
TRBV29-1	TRBD1	TRBJ2-7	.	TGCAGCGTCGCGACAGGGGACTCCTACGAGCAGTACTTC	CSVATGDSYEQYF
TRBV5-8	.	TRBJ2-1	few	TGTGCCAGCAGCTTCCCGAGCTATGAGCAGTTCTTC	CASSFPSYEQFF
TRBV29-1	TRBD1	TRBJ1-2	few	TGCAGCGTTGAGGACAGGGGCCACGGCTACACCTTC	CSVEDRGHGYTF
TRBV5-1	TRBD1	TRBJ2-7	many	TGCGCCAGCAGCTTTCTTACAGGGGGCTCCGAGCAGTACTTC	CASSFLTGGSEQYF
TRBV7-8	TRBD2	TRBJ2-5	many	TGTGCCAGCACCAAGCCCGGGGGGCAAGAGACCCAGTACTTC	CASTKPGGQETQYF
TRBV7-7	.	TRBJ2-5	.	TGTGCTAGCAGCTTTTTTTTGTCGGGGACAGAGACCCAGTACTTC	CASSFFLSGTETQYF
TRBV6-5	.	TRBJ2-7	few	TGTGCCAGCAGTTACGACCCCGGGACTGCAATCATGAGAGAGCAGTACTTC	CASSYDPGTAIMREQYF
TRBV7-6	.	TRBJ2-1	many	TGTGCCAGCAGCCCGTACTCAGGGTACGGCTACAATGAGCAGTTCTTC	CASSPYSGYGYNEQFF
TRBV12-3/TRBV12-4	.	TRBJ1-3	many	TGTGCCAGCAGTCAGATCCCCGGGCTTTCGGGAAACACCATATATTTT	CASSQIPGLSGNTIYF
TRBV7-6	TRBD2	TRBJ2-3	many	TGTGCCAGCAGCCGACTAGCGGGGGACACAGATACGCAGTATTTT	CASSRLAGDTDTQYF
TRBV6-6	TRBD2	TRBJ2-2	.	TGTGGAACCTCGGGGGGGTCGGCCGGGGAGCTGTTTTTT	CGTSGGSAGELFF
TRBV4-1	.	TRBJ2-5	many	TGCGCCAGCAGCCACCACCTTAGAGGGGAGCGGAATTTTTGGGAGACCCAGTACTTC	CASSHHLRGERNFWETQYF
TRBV11-2	.	TRBJ1-1	few	TGTGCCAGCAGCTCAACCCAGGGGCTGAACACTGAAGCTTTCTTT	CASSSTQGLNTEAFF
TRBV12-3/TRBV12-4	.	TRBJ1-4	.	TGTGCCAGCAGCCCACAGCAGACATTAAGAAATGAAAAACTGTTTTTT	CASSPQQTLRNEKLFF
TRBV12-3/TRBV12-4	.	TRBJ1-2	many	TGTGCCAGCAGTCCCACGGGGCCGGTCTATGGCTACACCTTC	CASSPTGPVYGYTF